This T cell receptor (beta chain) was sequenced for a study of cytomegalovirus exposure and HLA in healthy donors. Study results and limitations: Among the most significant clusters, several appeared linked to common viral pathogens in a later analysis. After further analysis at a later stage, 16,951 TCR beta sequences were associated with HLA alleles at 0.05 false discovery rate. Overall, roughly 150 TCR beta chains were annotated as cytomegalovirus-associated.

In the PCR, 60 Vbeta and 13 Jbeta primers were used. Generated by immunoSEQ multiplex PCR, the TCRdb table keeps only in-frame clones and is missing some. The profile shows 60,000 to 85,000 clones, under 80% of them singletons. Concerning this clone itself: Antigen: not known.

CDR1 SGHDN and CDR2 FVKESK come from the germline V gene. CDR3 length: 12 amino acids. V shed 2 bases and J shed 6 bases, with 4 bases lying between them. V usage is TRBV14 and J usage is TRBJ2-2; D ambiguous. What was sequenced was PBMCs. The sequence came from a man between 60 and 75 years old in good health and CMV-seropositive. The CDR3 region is CASSQPAGELFF. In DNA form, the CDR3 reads TGTGCCAGCAGCCAACCGGCCGGGGAGCTGTTTTTT.